The clone carrying this T cell receptor (beta chain) showed up many times. The antigen is unknown. These data originate in a study of neurological immune-mediated disorders. TCRdb re-called the 5' RACE reads through MiXCR, storing one row per CDR3 protein. In the table there are 28,000 or so distinct CDR3 sequences, approximately 15% of which are singletons. Study-wide results and caveats: Falling below healthy controls, multiple sclerosis showed the least TCR clonal expansion, while HTLV-1-associated myelopathy showed the most. Private repertoires in all groups were suggested, as expanded clones shared no CDR3 amino acid sequences across subjects.

The CDR3 totals 12 residues. CDR1 is SQVTM, CDR2 ANQGSEA, per germline. Deletions cut 1 base from V and 6 bases from J, with 9 bases between. The chain recombines TRBV29-1 with TRBJ1-1; possible D gene TRBD1, 5 bases. Sequenced material: PBMCs. The sequence was collected from a man between 65 and 79 years old in good health. CDR3 in DNA: TGCAGCGTTGAAGGGGGGGTGGCTGAAGCTTTCTTT. Translation: CSVEGGVAEAFF. Drawing the rest from reference TRBV29-1 and TRBJ1-1, the complete variable domain is SAVISQKPSRDICQRGTSLTIQCQVDSQVTMMFWYRQQPGQSLTLIATANQGSEATYESGFVIDKFPISRPNLTFSTLTVSNMSPEDSSIYLCSVEGGVAEAFFGQGTRLTVV.